Following are 20 T cell receptor beta chains from one sample sequenced in a study of neurological immune-mediated disorders. Specified time point: longitudinal time-point 3. TCRdb re-called the 5' RACE reads through MiXCR, storing one row per CDR3 protein. The table shows roughly 100,000 distinct CDR3 sequences, with 9.5% to 14% occurring only once. Sequenced sample: PBMCs. These TCRs come from a female donor with HTLV-1-associated myelopathy (HAM/TSP).

CDR3 bases: TGCAGTGCTCCCGGGACAGTACCGAACACTGAGCAGTTCTTC. It encodes CSAPGTVPNTEQFF. The rearrangement uses TRBV20-1 and TRBJ2-1; TRBD1 matches 7 bases. The V gene's germline CDR1 is DFQATT and CDR2 SNEGSKA (reference sequence). With V trimmed by 5 bases and J by 9 bases, 13 bases remained unmatched. This CDR3 contains 14 residues.

This clonotype was counted ten times or more. V and J are TRBV9 and TRBJ2-3, with D perhaps TRBD2 (5 bases). V gave up 0 bases and J gave up 0 bases, with 11 bases separating them. The V gene's germline CDR1 is SGDLS and CDR2 YYNGEE. This CDR3 is 16 amino acids long. The CDR3 loop is CASSVVSGVSTDTQYF. CDR3 sequence (DNA): TGTGCCAGCAGCGTAGTGTCCGGGGTGAGCACAGATACGCAGTATTTT.

This clonotype has ten or more counts. The chain has TRBV5-1 and TRBJ1-4; the D gene is possibly TRBD1 (6 bases). The V gene lost 4 bases and the J gene lost 4 bases, with 14 bases spanning the gap. This CDR3 has 15 amino acids. Per the germline V gene, CDR1 is SGHRS and CDR2 is YFSETQ. Written as DNA, the CDR3 is TGCGCCAGCAGCCTGTTGGGGGGCTTTAATGAAAAACTGTTTTTT. It translates to CASSLLGGFNEKLFF.

At least ten counts were recorded for this clonotype. The chain combines TRBV7-2 with TRBJ2-7, with a tentative D call TRBD1 (5 bases). Trimming shortened V by 4 bases and J by 2 bases, and 12 bases separated the two germline ends. The CDR3 is made up of 14 amino acids. Germline CDR1 SGHTA, CDR2 FQGNSA. CDR3 bases: TGTGCCAGCAGCTCATCAGGGTTACCCTACGAGCAGTACTTC. It specifies CASSSSGLPYEQYF.

This clonotype was counted ten times or more. The CDR3 coding sequence is TGTGCCAGCAGCCGACACAGTGCCGGGGAGCTGTTTTTT. As protein: CASSRHSAGELFF. The V gene is TRBV7-2, the J gene TRBJ2-2, with D hard to call. Germline-derived CDR1 and CDR2 are SGHTA and FQGNSA. Deletions cut 5 bases from V and 6 bases from J, with 10 bases between. The CDR3 has 13 amino acids.

This clonotype was observed many times. The chain uses TRBV9 and TRBJ2-2; no definite D call. CDR1 and CDR2 (germline): SGDLS, YYNGEE. The CDR3 is 13 amino acids. Deletions cut 6 bases from V and 4 bases from J, with 10 bases between. The CDR3 bases are TGTGCCAGCACCATAGATGGCACCGGGGAGCTGTTTTTT. Protein sequence: CASTIDGTGELFF. Complete variable domain (other parts from reference TRBV9 and TRBJ2-2): DSGVTQTPKHLITATGQRVTLRCSPRSGDLSVYWYQQSLDQGLQFLIQYYNGEERAKGNILERFSAQQFPDLHSELNLSSLELGDSALYFCASTIDGTGELFFGEGSRLTVL.

Ten or more counts support this clonotype. The V call is TRBV10-3, the J call TRBJ1-2, with 8 positions matching TRBD1. This CDR3 is built from 13 residues. Unmatched junction bases numbered 4, after V lost 7 bases and J lost 3 bases. Germline V gene data show CDR1 as ENHRY and CDR2 as SYGVKD. This CDR3 reads CAITKQGDYGYTF. CDR3 bases: TGTGCCATCACTAAACAGGGGGACTATGGCTACACCTTC.

Regarding this clonotype: Being one base from a much bigger clone, this may be a read error. The chain uses TRBV6-5 and TRBJ2-2, with D maybe TRBD1 (5 bases). This CDR3 contains 15 residues. Germline V gene data show CDR1 as MNHEY and CDR2 as SVGAGI. V was shortened by 2 bases and J by 4 bases, with 11 bases between the two germline ends. The CDR3 region is CASSYLVGPTGELFF. CDR3 coding DNA: TGTGCCAGCAGTTACCTTGTGGGGCCCACCGGGGAGCTGTTTTTT.

In its sample, this clonotype was seen many times. V usage is TRBV28 and J usage is TRBJ2-7, with 8 positions matching TRBD2. The CDR3 is 14 residues long. Looked up from germline, CDR1 is MDHEN and CDR2 is SYDVKM. Losses at the gene ends were 6 bases for V and 0 bases for J; bases not matched to a gene: 4. The CDR3 DNA reads TGTGCCAGCAGCAATAGCGGGGACTCCTACGAGCAGTACTTC. Protein sequence: CASSNSGDSYEQYF.

There are many counts of this clonotype. The chain has TRBV4-1 and TRBJ2-1; D might be TRBD1 (6 bases). The germline V and J ends were trimmed by 0 bases and 4 bases, with 13 bases remaining between them. CDR3 length: 16 amino acids. The germline V gene encodes CDR1 MGHRA and CDR2 YSYEKL. The CDR3 region is CASSQDQGSPYNEQFF. Written as DNA, the CDR3 is TGCGCCAGCAGCCAAGATCAGGGGTCCCCGTACAATGAGCAGTTCTTC.

This clonotype was recorded many times. The chain couples TRBV5-1 to TRBJ2-6; 9 nucleotides agree with TRBD2. The CDR3 runs to 19 residues. Germline lookup yields CDR1 SGHRS and CDR2 YFSETQ. Trimming removed 2 bases from V and 0 bases from J; junction bases left unmatched: 9. CDR3: CASSFNLAGTLSGANVLTF. The CDR3 nucleotides read TGCGCCAGCAGCTTCAATCTAGCGGGGACCCTCTCTGGGGCCAACGTCCTGACTTTC.

There are many counts of this clonotype. V gene TRBV9 combines with J gene TRBJ2-5; 7 bases map to TRBD2. The length of the CDR3 is 15 residues. Germline V gives CDR1 SGDLS, CDR2 YYNGEE. Germline trimming cut 0 bases from V and 4 bases from J; bases unmatched to any gene: 6. CDR3 protein: CASSVDAGGGETQYF. Here the CDR3 DNA reads TGTGCCAGCAGCGTAGACGCGGGCGGGGGAGAGACCCAGTACTTC.

This clonotype was recorded at least ten times. V is TRBV5-1 and J is TRBJ1-1; perhaps TRBD1 as D (5 bases). CDR1 is SGHRS and CDR2 is YFSETQ in the germline V gene. The V and J ends lost 0 bases and 0 bases respectively, with 9 bases between them. The CDR3 spans 15 residues. The CDR3, as DNA: TGCGCCAGCAGCTTGGGGCGGACAATGAACACTGAAGCTTTCTTT. This encodes CASSLGRTMNTEAFF.

This clonotype occurred many times. The CDR3: CAISESTLGRMNTEAFF. CDR3 bases: TGTGCCATCAGTGAGTCGACGTTAGGTAGGATGAACACTGAAGCTTTCTTT. The V call is TRBV10-3, the J call TRBJ1-1; D gene unclear. V lost 0 bases, J lost 0 bases, and 14 bases lay in between. Looked up from germline, CDR1 is ENHRY and CDR2 is SYGVKD. This CDR3 comprises 17 residues.

This clonotype has at least ten counts. This chain links TRBV28 with TRBJ2-3, with 9 nucleotides matching TRBD2. Germline lookup yields CDR1 MDHEN and CDR2 SYDVKM. The CDR3 totals 16 residues. V was pared by 5 bases and J by 7 bases, with 13 bases of the junction left unmatched. CDR3 region: CASSLPRAGGLNTQYF. CDR3 sequence (DNA): TGTGCCAGCAGTCTCCCCCGTGCGGGGGGGCTAAATACGCAGTATTTT. The variable domain in full, completed from reference TRBV28 and TRBJ2-3, reads DVKVTQSSRYLVKRTGEKVFLECVQDMDHENMFWYRQDPGLGLRLIYFSYDVKMKEKGDIPEGYSVSREKKERFSLILESASTNQTSMYLCASSLPRAGGLNTQYFGPGTRLTVL.

This clonotype was found many times. The V call is TRBV7-3, the J call TRBJ2-7; possibly TRBD1 or TRBD2 for D (5 bases each). CDR1 and CDR2 (germline): SGHTA, FQGTGA. Trimming cost V 4 bases and J 5 bases, with 18 bases left between them. There are 15 residues in the CDR3. CDR3 protein: CASSSSGTVAHEQYF. For the CDR3, the DNA is TGTGCCAGCAGCTCATCCGGGACGGTCGCCCACGAGCAGTACTTC.

This clonotype showed up just a few times. The rearrangement joins TRBV6-6 to TRBJ1-5, with no clear D. V lost 9 bases and J lost 1, with 4 bases in between. Germline V gives CDR1 MNHNY, CDR2 SVGAGI (reference sequence). This CDR3 region has 11 residues. CDR3 sequence: CASRSNQPQHF. DNA for the CDR3: TGTGCCAGTCGGAGCAATCAGCCCCAGCATTTT.

This clonotype occurred many times. The V gene is TRBV28, the J gene TRBJ2-7, with D hard to call. CDR3 length: 12 residues. CDR1 MDHEN and CDR2 SYDVKM come from the germline V gene. The V and J ends lost 7 bases and 6 bases respectively, with 13 bases between them. This CDR3 is CASISPILEQYF. CDR3 nucleotides: TGTGCCAGCATTTCCCCGATTCTCGAGCAGTACTTC.

This clonotype was recorded many times. The chain employs TRBV5-1 and TRBJ2-5; D may be TRBD2 (5 bases). The V end lost 1 base, the J end lost 1 base, and 11 bases lay between the germline ends. CDR3 length equals 15 residues. Germline CDR1 SGHRS, CDR2 YFSETQ. The CDR3 DNA follows: TGCGCCAGCAGCTTGATTCCGGGGTCCCAAGAGACCCAGTACTTC. Translating gives CASSLIPGSQETQYF. Combining the CDR3 with reference TRBV5-1 and TRBJ2-5 gives the whole variable domain KAGVTQTPRYLIKTRGQQVTLSCSPISGHRSVSWYQQTPGQGLQFLFEYFSETQRNKGNFPGRFSGRQFSNSRSEMNVSTLELGDSALYLCASSLIPGSQETQYFGPGTRLLVL.

This clonotype was seen ten or more times. The J gene is TRBJ2-4, the V gene TRBV20-1; D call uncertain. CDR3 length: 15 amino acids. Germline values: CDR1 DFQATT, CDR2 SNEGSKA (reference sequence). The germline V and J ends were trimmed by 2 bases and 2 bases, with 13 bases remaining between them. DNA for the CDR3: TGCAGTGCTAGATCCGGCAGCCTACCCAAAAACATTCAGTACTTC. It codes for CSARSGSLPKNIQYF.